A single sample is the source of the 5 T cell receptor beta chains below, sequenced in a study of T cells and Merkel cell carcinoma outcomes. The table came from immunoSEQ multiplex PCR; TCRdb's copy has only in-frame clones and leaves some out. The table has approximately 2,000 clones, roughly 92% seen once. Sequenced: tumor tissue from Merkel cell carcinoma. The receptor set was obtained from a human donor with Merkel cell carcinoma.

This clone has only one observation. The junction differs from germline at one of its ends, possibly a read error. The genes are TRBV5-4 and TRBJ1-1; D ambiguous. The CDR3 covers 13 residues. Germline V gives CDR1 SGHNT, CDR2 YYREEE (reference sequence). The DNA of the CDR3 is TGTGCCAGCACCTTGTTAGGGAACACTGAAGCTTTCTTT. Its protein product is CASTLLGNTEAFF.

CDR3 in amino acids: CASSQTTGSNEQYF. CDR3 nucleotides: TGCGCCAGCAGCCAGACGACAGGGTCCAACGAGCAGTACTTC. The rearrangement joins TRBV4-1 to TRBJ2-7; 7 nucleotides agree with TRBD1. The germline V gene has CDR1 MGHRA and CDR2 YSYEKL. The CDR3 is 14 amino acids. With 3 bases clipped from V and 5 bases from J, the junction kept 7 bases outside the gene matches.

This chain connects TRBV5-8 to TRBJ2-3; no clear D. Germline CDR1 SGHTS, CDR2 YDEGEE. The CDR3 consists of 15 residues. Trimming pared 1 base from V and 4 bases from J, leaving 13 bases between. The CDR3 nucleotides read TGTGCCAGCAGCTTGTATTCCCCCCGGGCAGATACGCAGTATTTT. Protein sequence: CASSLYSPRADTQYF.

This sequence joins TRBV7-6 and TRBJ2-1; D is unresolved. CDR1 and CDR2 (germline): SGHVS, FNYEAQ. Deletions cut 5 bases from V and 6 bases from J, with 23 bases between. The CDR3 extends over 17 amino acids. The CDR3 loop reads CASSPRPSGSTGNEQFF. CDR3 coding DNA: TGTGCCAGCAGCCCCCGTCCAAGTGGATCGACGGGCAATGAGCAGTTCTTC. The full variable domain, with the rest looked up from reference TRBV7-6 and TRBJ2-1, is GAGVSQSPRYKVTKRGQDVALRCDPISGHVSLYWYRQALGQGPEFLTYFNYEAQQDKSGLPNDRFSAERPEGSISTLTIQRTEQRDSAMYRCASSPRPSGSTGNEQFFGPGTRLTVL.

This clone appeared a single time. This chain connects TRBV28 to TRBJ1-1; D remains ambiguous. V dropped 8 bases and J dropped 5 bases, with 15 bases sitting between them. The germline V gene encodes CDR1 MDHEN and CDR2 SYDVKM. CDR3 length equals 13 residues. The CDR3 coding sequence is TGTGCCAGCTGGGTGTACGGGGTTACTGAAGCTTTCTTT. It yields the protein CASWVYGVTEAFF.